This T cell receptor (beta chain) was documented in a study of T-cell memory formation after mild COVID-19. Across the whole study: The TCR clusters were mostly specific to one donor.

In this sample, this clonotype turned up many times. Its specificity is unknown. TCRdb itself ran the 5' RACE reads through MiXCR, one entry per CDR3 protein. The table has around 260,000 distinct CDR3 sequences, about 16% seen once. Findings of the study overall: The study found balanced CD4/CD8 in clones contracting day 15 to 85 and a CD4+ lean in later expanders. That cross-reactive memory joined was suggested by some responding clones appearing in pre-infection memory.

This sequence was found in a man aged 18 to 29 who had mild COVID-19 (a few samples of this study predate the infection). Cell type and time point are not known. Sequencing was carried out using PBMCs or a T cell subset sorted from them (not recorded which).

The CDR3 loop reads CASSPGGLKETQYF. Written as DNA, the CDR3 is TGTGCCAGCAGCCCAGGGGGTCTAAAAGAGACCCAGTACTTC. This chain links TRBV12-3 or TRBV12-4 with TRBJ2-5; 7 bases fit TRBD1. The CDR3 sequence is 14 residues long. V was clipped by 6 bases and J by 3 bases; unmatched bases: 7.